Below, one T cell receptor beta chain is given with its context. The antigen is unknown. The table came from immunoSEQ multiplex PCR; TCRdb's copy has only in-frame clones and leaves some out. The sample contains about 2.4 million clones, over 85% of which appear only once. The sample comes from a study of shared clonotypes between healthy human individuals. CDR1 KGHSH and CDR2 LQKENI come from the germline V gene. The J segment lost 9 bases and the V segment lost 8 bases, leaving 16 bases of the junction unmatched. CDR3 length: 14 residues. Study results and caveats: Represented genetic and exposure-history diversity was restricted by having few donors. Memory subsets generally showed smaller estimated richness than naive subsets did.

The chain links TRBV18 to TRBJ2-7; 7 positions agree with TRBD1. The receptor's source is a man aged 18 to 29 in good health. The sequenced material came from naive CD4+ T cells sorted from blood. Subset in this sample: CD45RA+ positively selected. The CDR3 bases are TGTGCCAGCGCTGACAGGGACCCCCCCCCATGGCAGTACTTC. This sequence encodes CASADRDPPPWQYF.